The next 14 T cell receptor beta chains were all read from a single sample in a study of blood T cell repertoires in COVID-19. Data came from immunoSEQ multiplex PCR; TCRdb stores just in-frame clones and leaves some out. The table records some 100,000 clones, roughly nine tenths of them present only once. Sequencing input: peripheral blood. These receptors were collected from a man between 65 and 85 years old who had recovered from COVID-19.

V gene TRBV20-1 combines with J gene TRBJ2-7, with TRBD2 identical over 7 bases. There are 13 residues in the CDR3. Losses at the gene ends were 3 bases for V and 4 bases for J; bases not matched to a gene: 6. CDR1 is DFQATT, CDR2 SNEGSKA, per germline (reference sequence). The CDR3 nucleotides read TGCAGTGCTAGTATCAAGCGGGATTACGAGCAGTACTTC. Protein product: CSASIKRDYEQYF.

This clone occurred once. This chain connects TRBV5-1 to TRBJ2-7, with 9 bases that match TRBD1. The CDR3 is 14 residues long. J gave up 5 bases and V 4 bases, and 7 bases lay outside the gene matches. Germline V gene lookup returns CDR1 SGHRS and CDR2 YFSETQ. DNA for the CDR3: TGCGCCAGCAGCCCCTTACAGGGGGCAGACGAGCAGTACTTC. As protein: CASSPLQGADEQYF. The complete variable domain, with remaining parts taken from reference TRBV5-1 and TRBJ2-7, reads KAGVTQTPRYLIKTRGQQVTLSCSPISGHRSVSWYQQTPGQGLQFLFEYFSETQRNKGNFPGRFSGRQFSNSRSEMNVSTLELGDSALYLCASSPLQGADEQYFGPGTRLTVT.

This rearrangement joins TRBV9 to TRBJ2-3; TRBD2 agrees at 10 bases. Trimming at V came to 5 bases and at J to 6 bases, leaving 9 bases not matched to a gene. This CDR3 is built from 15 residues. CDR1 and CDR2 from the germline V gene are SGDLS and YYNGEE. The CDR3 DNA follows: TGTGCCAGCAGTGAAGCGGGAGGGTACATGGATACGCAGTATTTT. Its protein product is CASSEAGGYMDTQYF.

In this sample, this clone turned up a few times. The chain uses TRBV28 and TRBJ1-5; TRBD1 agrees at 11 bases. The germline CDR1 and CDR2 sequences are MDHEN and SYDVKM. The V and J ends lost 6 bases and 5 bases, in that order; junction bases with no gene match: 6. The CDR3 totals 15 residues. The CDR3 bases are TGTGCCAGCAGCCTAGGACAGGGGGCATATCAGCCCCAGCATTTT. Protein sequence: CASSLGQGAYQPQHF.

V usage is TRBV9 and J usage is TRBJ2-5; D may be TRBD2 (5 bases). The CDR3 totals 13 residues. Germline CDR1 reads SGDLS; CDR2 reads YYNGEE. The germline V and J ends were trimmed by 2 bases and 4 bases, with 9 bases remaining between them. The CDR3 bases are TGTGCCAGCAGCGTTGAGGGAGCAGAGACCCAGTACTTC. Its translation is CASSVEGAETQYF.

The chain is built from TRBV7-3 and TRBJ1-2; tentatively, D is TRBD1 (6 bases). The CDR3 contains 14 residues. The germline V gene encodes CDR1 SGHTA and CDR2 FQGTGA. Trimming shortened V by 0 bases and J by 7 bases, and 12 bases separated the two germline ends. This CDR3 is CASSLTGQGPGYTF. The CDR3 bases are TGTGCCAGCAGCTTAACGGGGCAGGGGCCTGGCTACACCTTC.

This clone is medium-sized in the sample. The chain joins TRBV12-2 to TRBJ2-7; no check of the table's D call, TRBD2, against the DNA was made. TRBV12-2 is tagged as a pseudogene. The CDR3 has 18 amino acids. CDR3 residues: CASRLRPCPGLHNYEQYF. The CDR3 coding sequence is TGTGCAAGTCGCTTAAGACCCTGCCCGGGACTACATAACTACGAGCAGTACTTC.

The chain carries TRBV6-5 and TRBJ2-7; 9 bases agree with TRBD1. The CDR3 totals 15 residues. CDR1 is MNHEY and CDR2 is SVGAGI in the germline V gene. J gave up 2 bases and V 6 bases, and 8 bases lay outside the gene matches. CDR3 amino acids: CASSHGTGRTYEQYF. CDR3 DNA sequence: TGTGCCAGCAGCCACGGGACAGGGCGGACCTACGAGCAGTACTTC.

The chain employs TRBV20-1 and TRBJ2-3, with a tentative D call TRBD1 (6 bases). The V gene's germline CDR1 is DFQATT and CDR2 SNEGSKA (reference sequence). The CDR3 extends over 15 amino acids. Trimming stripped 3 bases from V and 0 bases from J, with 13 bases between. In DNA form, the CDR3 reads TGCAGTGCTAGTTTGGGGGCTCATAGCACAGATACGCAGTATTTT. Translated: CSASLGAHSTDTQYF.

V is TRBV4-1 and J is TRBJ2-7, with 9 bases that match TRBD2. Germline V gene lookup returns CDR1 MGHRA and CDR2 YSYEKL. V was clipped by 4 bases and J by 1 base; unmatched bases: 8. This CDR3 has 16 residues. The CDR3 reads CASSPSSGIRSYEQYF. The DNA for the CDR3 is TGCGCCAGCAGCCCCTCTAGCGGGATTAGGTCCTACGAGCAGTACTTC.

The V gene is TRBV28, the J gene TRBJ1-5; 7 bases align to TRBD1. V shed 5 bases and J 9 bases; nucleotides not matched to a gene: 13. The CDR3 has 15 amino acids. CDR1 MDHEN and CDR2 SYDVKM come from the germline V gene. This CDR3 reads CASSPPGQSPWPQHF. In nucleotides, the CDR3 is TGTGCCAGCAGTCCGCCGGGACAGTCCCCATGGCCCCAGCATTTT.

Worth noting for this clone: An end of the junction differs from the germline gene, which may be a read error. The V and J genes are TRBV4-1 and TRBJ2-3; 9 bases line up with TRBD2. The CDR3 is 18 residues long. Germline assignment: CDR1 MGHRA and CDR2 YSYEKL. The CDR3 nucleotides read TGCGCCAGCACCCAAGCAGGGGCGAGACTAGCGGTCACAGATACGCAGTATTTT. Translating it yields CASTQAGARLAVTDTQYF.

In this sample, this clone turned up a few times. The chain recombines TRBV5-1 with TRBJ1-4; 9 bases line up with TRBD1. The CDR3 loop spans 15 amino acids. Germline CDR1 and CDR2: SGHRS and YFSETQ. The junction had 0 bases not matched to a gene; V was cut back by 0 bases and J by 3 bases. The CDR3 sequence is CASSLGTGANEKLFF. The DNA of the CDR3 is TGCGCCAGCAGCTTGGGGACAGGGGCTAATGAAAAACTGTTTTTT.

The chain combines TRBV28 with TRBJ1-3; 7 positions agree with TRBD1. The germline CDR1 and CDR2 sequences are MDHEN and SYDVKM. V shed 6 bases, J shed 2 bases, and the junction held 7 bases outside the gene matches. The CDR3 has 15 residues. As DNA, the CDR3 is TGTGCCAGCAGATCCGACAGGGTCCCTGGAAACACCATATATTTT. Translating it yields CASRSDRVPGNTIYF.